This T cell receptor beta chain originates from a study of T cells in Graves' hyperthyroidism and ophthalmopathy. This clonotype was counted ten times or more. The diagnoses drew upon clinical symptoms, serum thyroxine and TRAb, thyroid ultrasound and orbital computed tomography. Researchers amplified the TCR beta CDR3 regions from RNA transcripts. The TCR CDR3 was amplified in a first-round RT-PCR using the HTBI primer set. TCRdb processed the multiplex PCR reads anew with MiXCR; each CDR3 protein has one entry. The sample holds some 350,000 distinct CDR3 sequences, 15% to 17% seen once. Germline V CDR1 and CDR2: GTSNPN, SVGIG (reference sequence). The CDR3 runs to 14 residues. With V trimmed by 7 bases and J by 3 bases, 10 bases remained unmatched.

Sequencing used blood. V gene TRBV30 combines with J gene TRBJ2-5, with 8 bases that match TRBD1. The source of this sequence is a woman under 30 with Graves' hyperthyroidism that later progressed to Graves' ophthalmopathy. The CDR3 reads CASRRGTGKETQYF. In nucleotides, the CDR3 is TGTGCCTCAAGACGAGGGACAGGAAAAGAGACCCAGTACTTC.